These 18 T cell receptor beta chains were all obtained from the same sample, sequenced in a study of T cells after yellow fever vaccination. TCRdb re-called the 5' RACE reads with MiXCR, one entry per CDR3 protein. The sample has around 590,000 distinct CDR3 sequences; about 12% are singletons. The sample consisted of PBMCs, taken on the day of the yellow fever booster vaccination. Every receptor here comes from a young man who received the YFV17D yellow fever vaccine.

The chain is built from TRBV12-3 or TRBV12-4 and TRBJ2-3; weak D call: TRBD2 (6 bases). V was clipped by 5 bases and J by 4 bases, with 16 bases between them. CDR3 size: 15 residues. The CDR3 DNA sequence: TGTGCCAGCAGTGCCTCGGGACTCGGCGCAGATACGCAGTATTTT. This gives the protein CASSASGLGADTQYF.

This clonotype was seen a handful of times. This chain connects TRBV7-2 to TRBJ2-1; D is undetermined. The germline V gene has CDR1 SGHTA and CDR2 FQGNSA. V gave up 2 bases and J gave up 15 bases, with 11 bases separating them. This CDR3 has 11 residues. The CDR3: CASSLRSSSFF. CDR3 sequence (DNA): TGTGCCAGCAGCTTACGGTCGTCGTCGTTCTTC.

This clonotype was seen a handful of times. The rearrangement links TRBV14 to TRBJ1-1; D is unclear. This CDR3 region has 13 residues. The V gene lost 2 bases and the J gene lost 6 bases, with 10 bases spanning the gap. Per the germline V gene, CDR1 is SGHDN and CDR2 is FVKESK. Here the CDR3 DNA reads TGTGCCAGCAGCCAACTCAGTCCGGCTGAAGCTTTCTTT. Translated, it gives CASSQLSPAEAFF. The variable domain in full, with the rest retrieved from reference TRBV14 and TRBJ1-1, is EAGVTQFPSHSVIEKGQTVTLRCDPISGHDNLYWYRRVMGKEIKFLLHFVKESKQDESGMPNNRFLAERTGGTYSTLKVQPAELEDSGVYFCASSQLSPAEAFFGQGTRLTVV.

This clonotype was detected a few times. The chain has TRBV4-3 and TRBJ2-1; 8 bases map to TRBD2. Trimming took 10 bases from V and 8 from J; bases not matched to a gene: 10. The germline V gene encodes CDR1 LGHNA and CDR2 YSLEER. This CDR3 has 13 residues. As DNA, the CDR3 is TGCGCCACCCGGGGGGGTTCGTCCCATGAGCAGTTCTTC. The encoded protein is CATRGGSSHEQFF.

This clonotype was found many times. The chain links TRBV7-2 to TRBJ2-7; TRBD1 might be the D (6 bases). Trimming cost V 8 bases and J 0 bases, with 14 bases left between them. The CDR3 spans 14 residues. Looked up from germline, CDR1 is SGHTA and CDR2 is FQGNSA. The CDR3 nucleotides are TGTGCCAGCGGACAACAGGGACGCTCCTACGAGCAGTACTTC. It yields the protein CASGQQGRSYEQYF.

DNA for the CDR3: TGTGCCAGCAGCCCCCTCGGGGCCCCCCTAGAGGGGAACATTCAGTACTTC. Protein product: CASSPLGAPLEGNIQYF. This chain links TRBV12-1 with TRBJ2-4; TRBD1 reflects the table's D call only, with no check against the DNA. TRBV12-1 is a listed pseudogene. This CDR3 spans 17 amino acids.

This clonotype was counted only a few times. The genes are TRBV7-2 and TRBJ2-5, with 9 bases identical to TRBD1. CDR1 is SGHTA and CDR2 is FQGNSA in the germline V gene. The ends lost 6 bases at V and 5 bases at J; junction bases unmatched: 10. This CDR3 comprises 15 residues. The CDR3 DNA reads TGTGCCAGCAGATCCGAACAGGGGGCATCGGAGACCCAGTACTTC. This encodes CASRSEQGASETQYF.

The chain employs TRBV19 and TRBJ2-7, with D maybe TRBD2 (6 bases). Germline lookup yields CDR1 LNHDA and CDR2 SQIVND (reference sequence). This CDR3 comprises 14 residues. V was pared by 0 bases and J by 2 bases, with 8 bases between. CDR3 bases: TGTGCCAGTAGTATAGAGGAGGGGACCTACGAGCAGTACTTC. Protein: CASSIEEGTYEQYF.

This chain links TRBV19 with TRBJ2-3; tentatively, D is TRBD2 (6 bases). Germline V gene sequence: CDR1 LNHDA, CDR2 SQIVND (reference sequence). This CDR3 has 14 amino acids. The V and J ends lost 5 bases and 4 bases respectively, with 13 bases between them. The CDR3 DNA sequence: TGTGCCAGTAGTCGGCAGGGAGGCCCAGATACGCAGTATTTT. The encoded protein is CASSRQGGPDTQYF.

The chain links TRBV24-1 to TRBJ2-5; D is unclear. Trimming removed 2 bases at V and 2 bases at J, with 8 bases between. Germline V gene lookup returns CDR1 KGHDR and CDR2 SFDVKD. CDR3 length: 14 residues. The CDR3 loop reads CATSDSIAQETQYF. The CDR3 bases are TGTGCCACCAGTGATTCGATAGCACAAGAGACCCAGTACTTC.

This clonotype was counted between two and nine times. The chain recombines TRBV5-1 with TRBJ2-1; 10 bases match TRBD2. From germline, CDR1 is SGHRS and CDR2 YFSETQ. The length of the CDR3 is 17 residues. V lost 3 bases to trimming and J lost 2 bases; unmatched junction nucleotides: 8. The CDR3 region is CASSSSLLAGAYNEQFF. The CDR3 DNA follows: TGCGCCAGCAGCTCCTCCCTCCTAGCGGGAGCCTACAATGAGCAGTTCTTC.

The V gene is TRBV19, the J gene TRBJ1-1, with D possibly being TRBD1 (5 bases). V lost 7 bases to trimming and J lost 11 bases, with 23 bases between them. Germline CDR1 LNHDA, CDR2 SQIVND (reference sequence). This CDR3 has 14 amino acids. The DNA for the CDR3 is TGTGCCAGTATGTCAAACCACGGGGGAATGCGGGCTTTCTTT. Translated, it gives CASMSNHGGMRAFF. The full variable domain, completed using reference TRBV19 and TRBJ1-1, is DGGITQSPKYLFRKEGQNVTLSCEQNLNHDAMYWYRQDPGQGLRLIYYSQIVNDFQKGDIAEGYSVSREKKESFPLTVTSAQKNPTAFYLCASMSNHGGMRAFFGQGTRLTVV.

This clonotype was picked up a small number of times. V and J are TRBV7-3 and TRBJ2-3, with D tentatively TRBD2 (6 bases). Trimming left V 2 bases short and J 6 bases short, with 18 bases between. The V gene's germline CDR1 is SGHTA and CDR2 FQGTGA. The CDR3 loop spans 16 amino acids. The CDR3 sequence is CASSLSRERTGDTQYF. CDR3 DNA: TGTGCCAGCAGCTTATCTCGGGAGCGGACCGGGGATACGCAGTATTTT.

This clonotype has more than one count but fewer than ten. The V call is TRBV9, the J call TRBJ2-7, with 8 positions matching TRBD2. The CDR3 loop spans 16 amino acids. V shed 0 bases, J shed 3 bases, and the junction held 8 bases outside the gene matches. The V gene's germline CDR1 is SGDLS and CDR2 YYNGEE. CDR3: CASSVAAGLVGYEQYF. As DNA, the CDR3 is TGTGCCAGCAGCGTAGCAGCGGGACTAGTGGGCTACGAGCAGTACTTC.

This clonotype showed up just a few times. V and J are TRBV5-1 and TRBJ2-5, with 7 nucleotides matching TRBD2. Germline V gene data show CDR1 as SGHRS and CDR2 as YFSETQ. The CDR3 is made up of 13 amino acids. Trimming at V came to 5 bases and at J to 0 bases, leaving 1 base not matched to a gene. CDR3 sequence reads: CASSGLDQETQYF. Written as DNA, the CDR3 is TGCGCCAGCAGTGGACTAGACCAAGAGACCCAGTACTTC.

This clonotype was picked up a small number of times. The V and J genes are TRBV18 and TRBJ1-6, with D tentatively TRBD1 (5 bases). Trimming took 2 bases from V and 5 from J, leaving 7 bases between them. Germline V gives CDR1 KGHSH, CDR2 LQKENI. There are 14 residues in the CDR3. The CDR3 sequence: CASSPNRNNSPLHF. CDR3 in DNA: TGTGCCAGCTCACCAAACAGGAATAATTCACCCCTCCACTTT.

There are a few counts of this clonotype. The V and J genes are TRBV4-1 and TRBJ1-5; 7 bases map to TRBD1. The ends lost 3 bases at V and 6 bases at J; junction bases unmatched: 8. The CDR3 totals 15 residues. The germline CDR1 and CDR2 sequences are MGHRA and YSYEKL. Here the CDR3 DNA reads TGCGCCAGCAGCCAGGTAGAGGGGGCAGGTCAGCCCCAGCATTTT. It encodes CASSQVEGAGQPQHF.

This clonotype turned up a few times. CDR3 residues: CASSPILAGVSYNEQFF. The CDR3 DNA sequence: TGCGCCAGCAGCCCTATTTTGGCGGGGGTTTCCTACAATGAGCAGTTCTTC. The chain links TRBV5-1 to TRBJ2-1; 7 bases line up with TRBD2. CDR1 is SGHRS, CDR2 YFSETQ, per germline. Germline trimming cut 4 bases from V and 1 base from J; bases unmatched to any gene: 11. The CDR3 length is 17 residues.